This TCR beta chain derives from a study of post-analysis software for immune sequencing data. Of note for this clonotype: Its antigen is still unknown.

CDR3 length equals 16 residues. Germline loops: CDR1 MDHEN, CDR2 SYDVKM. V was clipped by 6 bases and J by 5 bases, with 20 bases between them. The TCR beta cDNA libraries contained unique molecular identifiers. Once about 0.85 to 10 million T cells were used, roughly 490,000 cDNA molecules resulted. TCRdb fed the PCR reads into MiXCR, producing one record per CDR3 protein. The sample yields 700,000 to 800,000 distinct CDR3 sequences, just under 30% seen once. Study-wide results and caveats: TRBV segments more frequent in patients than in controls numbered a few and included TRBV5-6, TRBV5-1 and TRBV20-1. The authors found that F measure strongly co-clustered same-batch samples. Significantly lower normalized Chao1 diversity was found in patients with multiple sclerosis relative to controls.

Sequencing used blood. This receptor was obtained from a girl between 5 and 17 years old with multiple sclerosis. The rearrangement links TRBV28 to TRBJ1-5, with D unclear. This chain's CDR3 is CASSPLGREVHQPQHF. The DNA of the CDR3 is TGTGCCAGCAGCCCACTGGGGAGGGAGGTGCATCAGCCCCAGCATTTT.